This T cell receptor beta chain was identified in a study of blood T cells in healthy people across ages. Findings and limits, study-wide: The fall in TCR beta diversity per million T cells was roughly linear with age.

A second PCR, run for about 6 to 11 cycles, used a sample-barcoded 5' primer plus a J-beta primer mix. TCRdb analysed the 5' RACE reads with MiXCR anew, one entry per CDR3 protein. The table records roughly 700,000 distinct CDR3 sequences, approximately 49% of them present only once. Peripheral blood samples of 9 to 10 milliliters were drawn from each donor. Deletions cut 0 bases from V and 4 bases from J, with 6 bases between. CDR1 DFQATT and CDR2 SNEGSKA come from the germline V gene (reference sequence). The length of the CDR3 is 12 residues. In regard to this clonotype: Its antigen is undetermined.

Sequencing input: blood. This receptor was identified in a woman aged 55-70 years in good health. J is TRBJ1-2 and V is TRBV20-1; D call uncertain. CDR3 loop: CSARDVSYGYTF. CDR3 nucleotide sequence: TGCAGTGCTAGAGATGTCAGCTATGGCTACACCTTC.